Each of the 21 T cell receptor beta chains below was sequenced from the same sample in a study of OX40 agonist ivuxolimab in advanced cancers. The data were produced by immunoSEQ multiplex PCR, yet TCRdb's version contains in-frame clones alone and is incomplete. Of about 45,000 clones in the sample, about 90% were seen once. The specimen comprised CD4+ or CD8+ T cells sorted from blood, sampled in a trial of the OX40 agonist ivuxolimab. The receptor set was obtained from an adult with an advanced solid tumor such as melanoma, head and neck, liver or kidney cancer.

CDR3 bases: TGTGCCAGCAGTTGGACTGTAGGCCCCGCGTATGAGCAGTTCTTC. Translation gives CASSWTVGPAYEQFF. The V call is TRBV27, the J call TRBJ2-1; perhaps TRBD2 as D (5 bases). This CDR3 is built from 15 residues. With 4 bases removed from V and 8 bases from J, the gap between germline ends came to 18 bases. The germline gives CDR1 MNHEY, CDR2 SMNVEV (reference sequence).

The chain is built from TRBV7-6 and TRBJ2-1; no clear D. Deletions cut 0 bases from V and 2 bases from J, with 11 bases between. Germline V gene lookup returns CDR1 SGHVS and CDR2 FNYEAQ. The CDR3 has 16 amino acids. The CDR3 region is CASSLAPGYPYNEQFF. CDR3 sequence (DNA): TGTGCCAGCAGCTTAGCACCCGGGTATCCCTACAATGAGCAGTTCTTC.

This chain joins TRBV21-1 and TRBJ2-5; whether TRBD1, the table's D call, matches the DNA was not checked. Matching the DNA end better, TRBJ2-7 makes the J call doubtful. TRBV21-1 is a pseudogene locus. CDR3 length: 16 residues. The CDR3 DNA sequence: TGTGCCAGCAGCAGGGGGACAGGCAAATCTATCTACGAGCAGTACTTC. Amino acids: CASSRGTGKSIYEQYF.

This chain connects TRBV7-2 to TRBJ1-2; possibly TRBD1 for D (6 bases). With 5 bases removed from V and 5 bases from J, the gap between germline ends came to 15 bases. Per germline, CDR1 SGHTA and CDR2 FQGNSA. This CDR3 spans 14 amino acids. CDR3 DNA: TGTGCCAGCAGCCTAGAACAGGGCCGGTATGGCTACACCTTC. It encodes CASSLEQGRYGYTF.

The chain couples TRBV7-9 to TRBJ1-1; D gene unclear. Germline V gives CDR1 SEHNR, CDR2 FQNEAQ (reference sequence). The CDR3 consists of 15 residues. V lost 1 base, J lost 1 base, and 10 bases lay in between. The CDR3 sequence: CASSLVSAGNTEAFF. In nucleotides, the CDR3 is TGTGCCAGCAGCTTAGTTTCGGCAGGGAACACTGAAGCTTTCTTT.

This sequence joins TRBV6-1 and TRBJ1-2; 11 bases line up with TRBD1. This CDR3 has 12 amino acids. CDR1 and CDR2 from the germline V gene are MNHNS and SASEGT. The CDR3 protein is CVTGQGAGGYTF. CDR3 DNA: TGTGTTACAGGACAGGGGGCAGGGGGCTACACCTTC.

CDR3 coding DNA: TGTGCCAGCAGAACAACGACAGGGTCCGCAATCTCCTACGAGCAGTACTTC. Translating gives CASRTTTGSAISYEQYF. The chain is built from TRBV25-1 and TRBJ2-7; 7 nucleotides agree with TRBD1. Germline V CDR1 and CDR2: MGHDK, SYGVNS. V shed 6 bases, J shed 0 bases, and the junction held 14 bases outside the gene matches. The CDR3 totals 17 residues.

The CDR3 loop reads CAWSKGQHIGSEQFF. The DNA of the CDR3 is TGTGCCTGGAGTAAGGGACAACATATCGGGTCTGAGCAGTTCTTC. The chain combines TRBV30 with TRBJ2-1; TRBD1 is a possible D gene (6 bases). Trimming cost V 2 bases and J 9 bases, with 20 bases left between them. CDR3 length: 15 amino acids. Germline CDR1 and CDR2: GTSNPN and SVGIG (reference sequence).

The chain employs TRBV7-9 and TRBJ2-5, with D unresolved. Germline V gives CDR1 SEHNR, CDR2 FQNEAQ (reference sequence). Trimming took off 3 bases at V and 5 bases at J, with 13 bases between the two ends. This CDR3 region has 14 residues. CDR3 loop: CASSFVSPRETQYF. Here the CDR3 DNA reads TGTGCCAGCAGCTTTGTCTCCCCACGGGAGACCCAGTACTTC.

The chain uses TRBV19 and TRBJ2-1; D is unresolved. V lost 3 bases, J lost 1 base, and 7 bases lay in between. Germline V lookup: CDR1 LNHDA, CDR2 SQIVND (reference sequence). CDR3 size: 14 residues. For the CDR3, the DNA is TGTGCCAGTAGTATGTCTGGTTCCTACAATGAGCAGTTCTTC. It translates to CASSMSGSYNEQFF.

This clone came up once. This rearrangement joins TRBV7-2 to TRBJ1-1; 7 bases match TRBD1. V shed 5 bases and J 5 bases; nucleotides not matched to a gene: 8. Germline CDR1 SGHTA, CDR2 FQGNSA. CDR3 length: 14 amino acids. The CDR3 DNA reads as TGTGCCAGCAGCCTCCAGGGGGGGGATACTGAAGCTTTCTTT. The encoded protein is CASSLQGGDTEAFF.

The chain carries TRBV27 and TRBJ1-1; 7 nucleotides agree with TRBD1. V was clipped by 6 bases and J by 3 bases; unmatched bases: 4. Per the germline V gene, CDR1 is MNHEY and CDR2 is SMNVEV (reference sequence). The CDR3 has 13 amino acids. The CDR3 DNA sequence: TGTGCCAGCAGGACGACAGGGTACACTGAAGCTTTCTTT. It yields the protein CASRTTGYTEAFF.

V and J are TRBV7-2 and TRBJ2-1; 13 nucleotides align to TRBD2. This CDR3 region has 15 residues. Germline CDR1 SGHTA, CDR2 FQGNSA. V was clipped by 5 bases and J by 8 bases; unmatched bases: 6. The CDR3 region is CASSLWTSGSYEQFF. The DNA for the CDR3 is TGTGCCAGCAGCCTATGGACTAGCGGGAGCTATGAGCAGTTCTTC.

This rearrangement joins TRBV19 to TRBJ1-5; TRBD1 matches at 12 bases. Germline assignment: CDR1 LNHDA and CDR2 SQIVND (reference sequence). V gave up 0 bases and J gave up 2 bases; unmatched junction bases: 8. This CDR3 region has 19 residues. CDR3 nucleotide sequence: TGTGCCAGTAGTATAGATCCGGGACAGGGGGCGAAGGGCAATCAGCCCCAGCATTTT. It yields the protein CASSIDPGQGAKGNQPQHF.

The V call is TRBV29-1, the J call TRBJ2-5; no clear D gene. V dropped 6 bases and J dropped 0 bases, with 14 bases sitting between them. Germline CDR1 SQVTM, CDR2 ANQGSEA. This CDR3 region has 14 residues. The chain's CDR3 is CSVPAPGNQETQYF. The CDR3 bases are TGCAGCGTCCCCGCCCCCGGCAACCAAGAGACCCAGTACTTC. The full variable domain, with the rest looked up from reference TRBV29-1 and TRBJ2-5, is SAVISQKPSRDICQRGTSLTIQCQVDSQVTMMFWYRQQPGQSLTLIATANQGSEATYESGFVIDKFPISRPNLTFSTLTVSNMSPEDSSIYLCSVPAPGNQETQYFGPGTRLLVL.

This chain connects TRBV19 to TRBJ2-3; the match to TRBD2 covers 10 bases. Losses at the gene ends were 0 bases for V and 3 bases for J; bases not matched to a gene: 9. This CDR3 has 18 amino acids. The germline V gene has CDR1 LNHDA and CDR2 SQIVND (reference sequence). The CDR3 sequence: CASSIEAASGSFTDTQYF. The CDR3 region has the DNA TGTGCCAGTAGTATAGAAGCGGCTAGCGGGAGCTTTACAGATACGCAGTATTTT.

The genes are TRBV18 and TRBJ1-1; no clear D. The length of the CDR3 is 13 residues. Germline V CDR1 and CDR2: KGHSH, LQKENI. V lost 2 bases, J lost 4 bases, and 8 bases lay in between. The CDR3 sequence: CASSPFPRTEAFF. CDR3 coding DNA: TGTGCCAGCTCACCATTCCCGCGCACTGAAGCTTTCTTT.

This sequence joins TRBV14 and TRBJ2-4; D uncertain. The CDR3 spans 13 residues. V was shortened by 8 bases and J by 4 bases, with 12 bases between the two germline ends. Looked up from germline, CDR1 is SGHDN and CDR2 is FVKESK. The CDR3 DNA follows: TGTGCCAGCTCAAGGAACAGAAAAAACATTCAGTACTTC. Its translation: CASSRNRKNIQYF.

The V gene is TRBV7-2, the J gene TRBJ2-5; D gene uncertain. The V gene's germline CDR1 is SGHTA and CDR2 FQGNSA. Trimming removed 0 bases at V and 1 base at J, with 6 bases between. CDR3 length equals 14 residues. DNA of the CDR3: TGTGCCAGCAGCTTAGCCGGCAGCCAAGAGACCCAGTACTTC. Its translation: CASSLAGSQETQYF.

The genes are TRBV6-6 and TRBJ2-7, with a weak D call TRBD2 (5 bases). Trimming removed 0 bases from V and 0 bases from J, with 12 bases in between. The CDR3 runs to 16 residues. Per the germline V gene, CDR1 is MNHNY and CDR2 is SVGAGI (reference sequence). The CDR3 loop is CASSYSGGQDSYEQYF. CDR3 sequence (DNA): TGTGCCAGCAGTTACTCGGGCGGGCAGGACTCCTACGAGCAGTACTTC.

This chain uses TRBV28 with TRBJ2-1, with D maybe TRBD1 (5 bases). Trimming cost V 0 bases and J 6 bases, with 9 bases left between them. The germline V gene encodes CDR1 MDHEN and CDR2 SYDVKM. The CDR3 has 14 residues. The CDR3 nucleotides read TGTGCCAGCAGTTTATGGACAGATTCCAATGAGCAGTTCTTC. Translation: CASSLWTDSNEQFF.